This TCR beta chain was sequenced in a study of breast tumors, draining lymph nodes, adjacent tissues. Study results and limitations: Compared with lymph nodes, tumors were less diverse; compared with nontumor tissue, more.

TCRdb re-called the multiplex PCR reads through MiXCR, storing one row per CDR3 protein. This table holds 130,000 or so distinct CDR3 sequences, about 20% found once. Germline V lookup: CDR1 LGHDT, CDR2 YNNKEL (reference sequence). V lost 4 bases and J lost 5; bases outside the gene matches: 9. CDR3 length equals 16 residues. The lymph nodes were axillary draining lymph nodes from breast cancer patients. A word on this clonotype: Its target is not known.

The sample was axillary lymph node tissue. The sequence derives from a female donor with breast cancer. Some clones in this sample may be carry-over from other donors' samples. The J gene is TRBJ2-2, the V gene TRBV3-1, with 8 bases aligning to TRBD2. The CDR3 bases are TGTGCCAGCAGCCGTCTGGCCCCGGGGGGGACCGGGGAGCTGTTTTTT. Its translation is CASSRLAPGGTGELFF.